Listed below are T cell receptor beta chains from one sample, sequenced in a study of cytomegalovirus exposure and HLA in healthy donors. Some clones are missing from TCRdb's copy, which holds only in-frame ones; the method was immunoSEQ multiplex PCR. In the table there are about 49,000 clones, roughly 92% of which are singletons. Sequences were obtained from PBMCs. These receptors originate from a man aged 18 to 30 in good health and CMV-seronegative. CDR3s include the opening cysteine and the closing phenylalanine or tryptophan. Fields, in order: V gene, clone size, CDR3 length, J gene, D gene, CDR3 protein, CDR3 DNA. D genes are given only for firm matches. Expanded clones get a size class; other rows say once, few or many, or leave the size out.

TRBV27,.,14,TRBJ2-1,.,CASRPTTAYNEQFF,TGTGCCAGCAGGCCGACTACCGCCTACAATGAGCAGTTCTTC
TRBV11-2,once,19,TRBJ2-2,TRBD1,CASRKIGGRTGESTGELFF,TGTGCCAGCAGAAAAATAGGGGGCCGGACAGGGGAAAGCACCGGGGAGCTGTTTTTT
TRBV19,.,16,TRBJ2-1,TRBD2,CASSIREREYGNEQFF,TGTGCCAGTAGTATTCGGGAGCGGGAGTACGGCAATGAGCAGTTCTTC
TRBV19,once,14,TRBJ2-7,TRBD1,CASSMGTGNYEQYF,TGTGCCAGTAGTATGGGGACAGGGAACTACGAGCAGTACTTC
TRBV7-9,.,16,TRBJ2-1,TRBD2,CASSLSLAGSHNEQFF,TGTGCCAGCAGCTTATCCCTAGCGGGGTCCCACAATGAGCAGTTCTTC
TRBV27,.,17,TRBJ2-2,TRBD2,CASSFGLAGVRTGELFF,TGTGCCAGCAGTTTCGGTCTAGCGGGAGTTAGGACCGGGGAGCTGTTTTTT
TRBV13,.,15,TRBJ2-7,TRBD2,CASSRGLAGTYEQYF,TGTGCCAGCAGCCGCGGACTAGCGGGCACATACGAGCAGTACTTC
TRBV10-1,.,16,TRBJ2-2,TRBD2,CASSTSGRPNTGELFF,TGCGCCAGCAGCACTAGCGGGAGGCCGAACACCGGGGAGCTGTTTTTT
TRBV6-5,once,13,TRBJ1-4,.,CASSSPQSEKLFF,TGTGCCAGCAGTTCCCCTCAAAGCGAAAAACTGTTTTTT
TRBV4-3,.,15,TRBJ1-1,.,CASSQGGGTNTEAFF,TGCGCCAGCAGCCAGGGGGGGGGAACGAACACTGAAGCTTTCTTT
TRBV29-1,once,14,TRBJ2-1,TRBD1,CSVIDGQGIAEQFF,TGCAGCGTGATTGACGGACAGGGGATCGCTGAGCAGTTCTTC
TRBV19,.,14,TRBJ2-7,.,CASSMGRGIDEQYF,TGTGCCAGTAGTATGGGCAGGGGCATTGACGAGCAGTACTTC
TRBV6-4,.,14,TRBJ2-1,TRBD2,CASSDSPGGNEQFF,TGTGCCAGCAGTGACTCCCCGGGGGGCAATGAGCAGTTCTTC
TRBV7-9,.,13,TRBJ1-5,.,CASSPGGNQPQHF,TGTGCCAGCAGCCCGGGAGGCAATCAGCCCCAGCATTTT
TRBV6-4,few,13,TRBJ1-5,.,CASSADSTQPQHF,TGTGCCAGCAGTGCGGACTCCACTCAGCCCCAGCATTTT
TRBV15,.,18,TRBJ2-7,TRBD2,CATSRDRPGLAGVGEQYF,TGTGCCACCAGCAGAGATCGACCGGGACTAGCGGGAGTAGGGGAGCAGTACTTC
TRBV11-2,.,17,TRBJ2-7,TRBD2,CASSLVSPSGRLWEQYF,TGTGCCAGCAGCTTAGTGTCCCCTAGCGGGAGGTTATGGGAGCAGTACTTC
TRBV2,.,14,TRBJ1-5,.,CASHDRSSNQPQHF,TGTGCCAGCCATGACAGGAGTAGCAATCAGCCCCAGCATTTT
TRBV7-9,.,14,TRBJ2-3,.,CASSPDGGTDTQYF,TGTGCCAGCAGCCCGGACGGGGGCACAGATACGCAGTATTTT
TRBV6-5,once,15,TRBJ2-3,.,CASSRAGQPTDTQYF,TGTGCCAGCAGTCGGGCGGGCCAACCCACAGATACGCAGTATTTT
TRBV5-3,.,14,TRBJ2-2,.,CARLYRGGIGELFF,TGTGCCAGATTGTACAGGGGAGGTATCGGGGAGCTGTTTTTT
TRBV5-1,.,15,TRBJ2-1,.,CASSLLASSYNEQFF,TGCGCCAGCAGCCTTCTAGCGAGCTCCTACAATGAGCAGTTCTTC
TRBV11-3,.,15,TRBJ2-1,.,CASSFLGGFNNEQFF,TGTGCCAGCAGCTTTCTTGGCGGGTTCAACAATGAGCAGTTCTTC
TRBV11-2,once,15,TRBJ1-4,.,CASSYSIATNEKLFF,TGTGCCAGCAGCTACAGCATTGCAACTAATGAAAAACTGTTTTTT
TRBV6-1,.,14,TRBJ1-2,.,CASSVTQGYDGYTF,TGTGCCAGCAGTGTGACCCAGGGATATGACGGCTACACCTTC
TRBV18,.,16,TRBJ2-1,TRBD2,CASSPWAGGPVNEQFF,TGTGCCAGCTCACCCTGGGCGGGAGGGCCTGTCAATGAGCAGTTCTTC
TRBV5-7,.,16,TRBJ2-3,.,CASSWPREGGTDTQYF,TGTGCCAGCAGCTGGCCGCGAGAGGGAGGCACAGATACGCAGTATTTT
TRBV28,.,14,TRBJ2-7,.,CASSLFGSSYEQYF,TGTGCCAGCAGTTTATTTGGCAGCTCCTACGAGCAGTACTTC
TRBV11-2,.,14,TRBJ2-1,TRBD2,CASNRLAGINEQFF,TGTGCCAGCAACAGGCTAGCGGGGATCAATGAGCAGTTCTTC
TRBV5-6,.,15,TRBJ2-1,.,CASRRGPNAYNEQFF,TGTGCCAGCCGCAGGGGACCCAATGCCTACAATGAGCAGTTCTTC
TRBV5-4,.,13,TRBJ2-7,.,CASSLKGGGEQYF,TGTGCCAGCAGCTTGAAGGGGGGGGGCGAGCAGTACTTC